This entry features one T cell receptor beta chain sequence. What it binds is not known. This entry is derived from a study of cytomegalovirus exposure and HLA in healthy donors. Regarding the study as a whole: An analysis done earlier found most TCR beta V segments productive about 87% or about 30% of the time. In a later analysis, HLA-associated beta chains showed higher expansion and lower generation probabilities than comparable chains. Analyzed later, most CMV-associated TCR beta chains appeared HLA-restricted.

The length of the CDR3 is 14 residues. Germline V gives CDR1 LNHDA, CDR2 SQIVND (reference sequence). V was clipped by 9 bases and J by 7 bases, with 18 bases between them. The PCR used 60 Vbeta and 13 Jbeta primers. Clones were sequenced by immunoSEQ multiplex PCR, and TCRdb holds only the in-frame ones, with some missing. The sample lists around 130,000 clones; 80% were seen once. The chain links TRBV19 to TRBJ1-4; a weak D match, TRBD1 (5 bases). The source is a human donor in good health. The sample consisted of PBMCs. DNA of the CDR3: TGTGCCAGCAGTCCCGGGGGAGAAAGTGAAAAACTGTTTTTT. This encodes CASSPGGESEKLFF.